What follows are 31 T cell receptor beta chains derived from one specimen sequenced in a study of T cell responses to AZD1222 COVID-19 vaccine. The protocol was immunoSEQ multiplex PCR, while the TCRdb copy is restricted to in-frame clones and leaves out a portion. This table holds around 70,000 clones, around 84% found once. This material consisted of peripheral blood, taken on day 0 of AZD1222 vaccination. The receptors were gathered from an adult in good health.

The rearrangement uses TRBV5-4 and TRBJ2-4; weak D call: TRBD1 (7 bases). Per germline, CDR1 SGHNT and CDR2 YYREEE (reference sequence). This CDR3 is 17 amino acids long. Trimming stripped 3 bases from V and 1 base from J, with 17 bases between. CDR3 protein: CASSSSKQGRAKNIQYF. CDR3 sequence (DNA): TGTGCCAGCAGCTCGTCTAAACAGGGGAGGGCCAAAAACATTCAGTACTTC.

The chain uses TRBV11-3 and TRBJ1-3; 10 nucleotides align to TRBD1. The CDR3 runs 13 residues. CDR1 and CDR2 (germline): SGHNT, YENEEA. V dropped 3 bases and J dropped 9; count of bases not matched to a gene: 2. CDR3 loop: CASSFRTGGTIYF. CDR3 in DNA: TGTGCCAGCAGCTTCCGGACAGGGGGCACCATATATTTT. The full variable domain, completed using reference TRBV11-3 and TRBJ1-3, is EAGVVQSPRYKIIEKKQPVAFWCNPISGHNTLYWYLQNLGQGPELLIRYENEEAVDDSQLPKDRFSAERLKGVDSTLKIQPAELGDSAVYLCASSFRTGGTIYFGEGSWLTVV.

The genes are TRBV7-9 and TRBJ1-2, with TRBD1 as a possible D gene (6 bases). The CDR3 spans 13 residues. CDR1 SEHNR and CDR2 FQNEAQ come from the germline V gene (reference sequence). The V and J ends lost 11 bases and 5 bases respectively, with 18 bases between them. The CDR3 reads CAAGQGPHYGYTF. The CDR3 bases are TGTGCCGCGGGGCAGGGGCCCCATTATGGCTACACCTTC.

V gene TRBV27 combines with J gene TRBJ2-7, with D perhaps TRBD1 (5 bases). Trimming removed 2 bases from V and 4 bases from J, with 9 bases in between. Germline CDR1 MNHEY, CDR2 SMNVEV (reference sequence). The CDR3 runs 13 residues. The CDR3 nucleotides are TGTGCCAGCAGTTTAGGCAGGGAATACGAGCAGTACTTC. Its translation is CASSLGREYEQYF.

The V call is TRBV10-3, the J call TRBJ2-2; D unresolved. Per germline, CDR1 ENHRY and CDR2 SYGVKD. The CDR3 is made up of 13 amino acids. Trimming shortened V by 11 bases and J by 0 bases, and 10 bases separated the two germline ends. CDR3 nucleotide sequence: TGTGCCTCTACGGACGCGAACACCGGGGAGCTGTTTTTT. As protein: CASTDANTGELFF.

This CDR3 reads CSVANLASGSYEQYF. CDR3 coding DNA: TGCAGCGTCGCGAACCTAGCTAGCGGTTCCTACGAGCAGTACTTC. The chain is built from TRBV29-1 and TRBJ2-7; TRBD2 agrees at 7 bases. The length of the CDR3 is 15 residues. Germline CDR1 SQVTM, CDR2 ANQGSEA. J was trimmed by 1 base and V by 6 bases; bases with no gene match: 12.

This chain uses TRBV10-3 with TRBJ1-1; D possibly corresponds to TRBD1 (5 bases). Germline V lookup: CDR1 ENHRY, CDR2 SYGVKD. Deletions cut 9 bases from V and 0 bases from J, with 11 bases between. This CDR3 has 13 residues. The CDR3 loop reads CAITDNLNTEAFF. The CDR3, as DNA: TGTGCCATAACGGACAATTTGAACACTGAAGCTTTCTTT.

CDR3 region: CASSRAGNTIYF. The CDR3 DNA reads TGTGCCAGCAGCAGGGCTGGAAACACCATATATTTT. The rearrangement links TRBV13 to TRBJ1-3; D call uncertain. Germline V gene lookup returns CDR1 PRHDT and CDR2 FYEKMQ (reference sequence). The CDR3 totals 12 residues. Trimming left V 5 bases short and J 2 bases short, with 4 bases between. Complete variable domain (other parts from reference TRBV13 and TRBJ1-3): AAGVIQSPRHLIKEKRETATLKCYPIPRHDTVYWYQQGPGQDPQFLISFYEKMQSDKGSIPDRFSAQQFSDYHSELNMSSLELGDSALYFCASSRAGNTIYFGEGSWLTVV.

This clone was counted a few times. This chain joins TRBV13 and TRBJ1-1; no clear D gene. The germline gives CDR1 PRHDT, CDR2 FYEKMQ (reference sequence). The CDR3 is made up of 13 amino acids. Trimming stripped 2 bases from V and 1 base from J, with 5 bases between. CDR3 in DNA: TGTGCCAGCAGCTTATGGTCGAACACTGAAGCTTTCTTT. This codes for CASSLWSNTEAFF. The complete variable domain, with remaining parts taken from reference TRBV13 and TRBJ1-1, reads AAGVIQSPRHLIKEKRETATLKCYPIPRHDTVYWYQQGPGQDPQFLISFYEKMQSDKGSIPDRFSAQQFSDYHSELNMSSLELGDSALYFCASSLWSNTEAFFGQGTRLTVV.

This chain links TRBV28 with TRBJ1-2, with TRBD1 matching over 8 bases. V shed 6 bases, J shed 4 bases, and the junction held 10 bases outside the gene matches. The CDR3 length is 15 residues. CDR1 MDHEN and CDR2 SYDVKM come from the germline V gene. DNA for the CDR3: TGTGCCAGCAGCTATACCGGGACAGGCTCCTATGGCTACACCTTC. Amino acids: CASSYTGTGSYGYTF.

CDR3: CATAPGQGYEQYF. The CDR3 DNA sequence: TGTGCCACAGCTCCGGGACAGGGGTACGAGCAGTACTTC. The chain employs TRBV24-1 and TRBJ2-7, with 10 bases lining up with TRBD1. Germline V CDR1 and CDR2: KGHDR, SFDVKD. This CDR3 has 13 residues. Losses at the gene ends were 10 bases for V and 4 bases for J; bases not matched to a gene: 6.

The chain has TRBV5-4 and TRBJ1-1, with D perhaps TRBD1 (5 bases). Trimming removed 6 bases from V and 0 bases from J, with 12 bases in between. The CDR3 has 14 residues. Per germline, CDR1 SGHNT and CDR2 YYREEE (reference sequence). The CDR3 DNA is TGTGCCAGCACCCCCGGGACCATGAACACTGAAGCTTTCTTT. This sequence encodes CASTPGTMNTEAFF.

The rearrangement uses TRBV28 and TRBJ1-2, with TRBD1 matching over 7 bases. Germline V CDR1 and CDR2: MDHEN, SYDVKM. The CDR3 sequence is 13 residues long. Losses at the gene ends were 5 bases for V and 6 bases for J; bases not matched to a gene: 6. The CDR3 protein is CASSLGQFDGYTF. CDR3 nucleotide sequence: TGTGCCAGCAGTCTGGGACAGTTCGATGGCTACACCTTC.

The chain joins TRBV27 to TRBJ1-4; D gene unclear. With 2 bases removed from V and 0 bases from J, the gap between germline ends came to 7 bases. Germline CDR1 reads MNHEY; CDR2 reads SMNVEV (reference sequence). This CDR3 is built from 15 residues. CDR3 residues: CASSLNSATNEKLFF. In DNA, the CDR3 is TGTGCCAGCAGTTTAAACAGTGCAACTAATGAAAAACTGTTTTTT.

The CDR3, as DNA: TGTGCCAGCAGCGCCAGGGGGCGCGGTGGCTACACCTTC. Its protein is CASSARGRGGYTF. The chain recombines TRBV9 with TRBJ1-2, with 8 bases matching TRBD1. The V and J ends lost 3 bases and 7 bases, in that order; junction bases with no gene match: 5. CDR1 SGDLS and CDR2 YYNGEE come from the germline V gene. The CDR3 has 13 amino acids.

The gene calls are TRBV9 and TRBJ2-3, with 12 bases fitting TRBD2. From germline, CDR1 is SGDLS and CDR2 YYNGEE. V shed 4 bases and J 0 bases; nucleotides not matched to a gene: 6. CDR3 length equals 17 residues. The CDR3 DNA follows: TGTGCCAGCAGCCCGACAGGGACTAGCGGGAGCACAGATACGCAGTATTTT. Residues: CASSPTGTSGSTDTQYF.

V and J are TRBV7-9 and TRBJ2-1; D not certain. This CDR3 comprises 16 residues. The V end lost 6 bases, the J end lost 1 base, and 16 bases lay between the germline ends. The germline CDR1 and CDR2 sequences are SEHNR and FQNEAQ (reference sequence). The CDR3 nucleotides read TGTGCCAGCAGATCAACAGAAGGGCGGTCCTACAATGAGCAGTTCTTC. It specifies CASRSTEGRSYNEQFF.

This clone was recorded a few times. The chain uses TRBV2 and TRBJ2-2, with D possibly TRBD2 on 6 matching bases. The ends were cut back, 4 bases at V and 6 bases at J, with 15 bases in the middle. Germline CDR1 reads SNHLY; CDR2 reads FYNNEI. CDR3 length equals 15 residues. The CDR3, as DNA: TGTGCCAGCAGTGCGGGAGTTGTGGCCCCCGGGGAGCTGTTTTTT. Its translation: CASSAGVVAPGELFF.

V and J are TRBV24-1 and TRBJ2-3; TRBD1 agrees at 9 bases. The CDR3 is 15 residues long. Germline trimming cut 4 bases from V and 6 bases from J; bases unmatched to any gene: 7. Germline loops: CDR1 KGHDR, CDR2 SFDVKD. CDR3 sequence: CATSDKGQGSDTQYF. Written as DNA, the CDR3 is TGTGCCACCAGTGACAAGGGACAGGGTTCGGATACGCAGTATTTT.

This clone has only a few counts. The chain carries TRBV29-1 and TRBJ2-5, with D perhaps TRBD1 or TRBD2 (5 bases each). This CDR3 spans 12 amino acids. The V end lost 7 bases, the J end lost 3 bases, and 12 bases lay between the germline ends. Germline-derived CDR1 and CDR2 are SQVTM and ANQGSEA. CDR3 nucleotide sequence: TGCAGCGCTGGGGGACGCGAAGAGACCCAGTACTTC. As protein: CSAGGREETQYF.

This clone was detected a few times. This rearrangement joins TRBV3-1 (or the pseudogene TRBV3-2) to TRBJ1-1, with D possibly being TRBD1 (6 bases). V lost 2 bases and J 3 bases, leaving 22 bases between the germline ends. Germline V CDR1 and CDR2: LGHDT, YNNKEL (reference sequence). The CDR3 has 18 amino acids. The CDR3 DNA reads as TGTGCCAGCAGCCAAAAAAAGGGACACCGAACTGTACACACTGAAGCTTTCTTT. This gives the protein CASSQKKGHRTVHTEAFF.

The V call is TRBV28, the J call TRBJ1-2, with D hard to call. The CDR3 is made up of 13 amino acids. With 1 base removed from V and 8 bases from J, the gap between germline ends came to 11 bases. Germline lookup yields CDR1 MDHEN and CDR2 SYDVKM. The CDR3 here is CASSLSRPAGYTF. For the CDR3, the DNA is TGTGCCAGCAGTTTATCAAGACCAGCGGGCTACACCTTC.

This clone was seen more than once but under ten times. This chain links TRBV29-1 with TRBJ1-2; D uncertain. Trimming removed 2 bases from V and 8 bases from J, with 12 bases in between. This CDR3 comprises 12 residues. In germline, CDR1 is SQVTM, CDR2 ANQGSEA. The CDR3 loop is CSVEKGGWGYTF. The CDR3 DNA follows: TGCAGCGTTGAAAAGGGAGGTTGGGGCTACACCTTC. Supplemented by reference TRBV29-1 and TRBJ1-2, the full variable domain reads SAVISQKPSRDICQRGTSLTIQCQVDSQVTMMFWYRQQPGQSLTLIATANQGSEATYESGFVIDKFPISRPNLTFSTLTVSNMSPEDSSIYLCSVEKGGWGYTFGSGTRLTVV.

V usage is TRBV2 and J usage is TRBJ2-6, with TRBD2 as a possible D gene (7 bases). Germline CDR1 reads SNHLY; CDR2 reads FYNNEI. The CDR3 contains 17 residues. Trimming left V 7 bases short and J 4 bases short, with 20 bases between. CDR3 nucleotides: TGTGCCAGCACCGAAGTGGGGGGGGCGACAGGGGCCAACGTCCTGACTTTC. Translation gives CASTEVGGATGANVLTF.

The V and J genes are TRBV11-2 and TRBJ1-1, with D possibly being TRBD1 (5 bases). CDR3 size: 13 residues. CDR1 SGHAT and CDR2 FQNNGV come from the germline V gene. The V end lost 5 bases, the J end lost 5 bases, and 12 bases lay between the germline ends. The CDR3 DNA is TGTGCCAGCAGCCCGCCCGGGGGGACTGAAGCTTTCTTT. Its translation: CASSPPGGTEAFF.

CDR3 sequence reads: CASSLGKNYGYTF. The CDR3 coding sequence is TGCGCCAGCAGCTTGGGGAAGAACTATGGCTACACCTTC. The V and J genes are TRBV5-1 and TRBJ1-2; the D is unclear. V was shortened by 0 bases and J by 2 bases, with 5 bases between the two germline ends. CDR1 is SGHRS and CDR2 is YFSETQ in the germline V gene. The CDR3 contains 13 residues.

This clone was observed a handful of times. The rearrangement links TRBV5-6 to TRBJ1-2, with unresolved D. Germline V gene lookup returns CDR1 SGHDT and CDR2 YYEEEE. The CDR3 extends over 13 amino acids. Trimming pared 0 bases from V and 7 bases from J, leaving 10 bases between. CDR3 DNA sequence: TGTGCCAGCAGCTTGGGGCCCGGAAGTGGCTACACCTTC. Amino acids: CASSLGPGSGYTF.

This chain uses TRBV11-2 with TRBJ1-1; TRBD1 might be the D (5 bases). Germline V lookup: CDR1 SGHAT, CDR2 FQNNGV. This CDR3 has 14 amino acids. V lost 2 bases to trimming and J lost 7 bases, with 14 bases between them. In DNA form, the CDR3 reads TGTGCCAGCAGCTTACTCACCTGGGGGGATGAAGCTTTCTTT. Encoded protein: CASSLLTWGDEAFF.

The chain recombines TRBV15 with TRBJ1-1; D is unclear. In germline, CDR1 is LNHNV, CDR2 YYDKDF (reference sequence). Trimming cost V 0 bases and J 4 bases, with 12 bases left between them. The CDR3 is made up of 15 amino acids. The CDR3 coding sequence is TGTGCCACCAGCAGAGATTTGGGAGTGGGCACTGAAGCTTTCTTT. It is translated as CATSRDLGVGTEAFF. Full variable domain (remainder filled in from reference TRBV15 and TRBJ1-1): DAMVIQNPRYQVTQFGKPVTLSCSQTLNHNVMYWYQQKSSQAPKLLFHYYDKDFNNEADTPDNFQSRRPNTSFCFLDIRSPGLGDTAMYLCATSRDLGVGTEAFFGQGTRLTVV.

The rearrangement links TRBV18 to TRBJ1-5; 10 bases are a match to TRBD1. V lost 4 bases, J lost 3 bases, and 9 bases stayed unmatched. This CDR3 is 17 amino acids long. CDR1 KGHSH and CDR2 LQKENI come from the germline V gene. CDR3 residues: CASSLTGTGAINQPQHF. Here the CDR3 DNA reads TGTGCCAGCTCACTGACCGGGACAGGGGCAATCAATCAGCCCCAGCATTTT.

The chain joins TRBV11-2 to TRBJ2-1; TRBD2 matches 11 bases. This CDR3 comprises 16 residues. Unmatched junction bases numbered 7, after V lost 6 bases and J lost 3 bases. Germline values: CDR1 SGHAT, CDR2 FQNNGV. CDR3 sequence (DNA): TGTGCCAGCAGTACTAGACTAGCGGGAATCTACAATGAGCAGTTCTTC. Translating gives CASSTRLAGIYNEQFF.